The 30 T cell receptor beta chains reported below all come from one sample, sequenced in a study of blood T cell repertoires in COVID-19. Some clones are missing from TCRdb's copy, which holds only in-frame ones; the method was immunoSEQ multiplex PCR. The table has over 200,000 clones, about 90% seen once. Material: peripheral blood. These receptors all come from a man aged 55 to 70 with COVID-19, enrolled during active disease.

The gene calls are TRBV7-3 and TRBJ1-5; D is unclear. CDR1 and CDR2 (germline): SGHTA, FQGTGA. The V end lost 1 base, the J end lost 6 bases, and 7 bases lay between the germline ends. This CDR3 region has 13 residues. The CDR3 spells CASSLMSGQPQHF. DNA of the CDR3: TGTGCCAGCAGCTTAATGAGTGGTCAGCCCCAGCATTTT.

This chain uses TRBV5-4 with TRBJ1-6; perhaps TRBD1 as D (6 bases). CDR1 is SGHNT and CDR2 is YYREEE in the germline V gene (reference sequence). The V end lost 4 bases, the J end lost 2 bases, and 16 bases lay between the germline ends. This CDR3 is built from 17 residues. CDR3 DNA: TGTGCCAGCAGCAAACAACAGGGTGAACCCTATAATTCACCCCTCCACTTT. Its translation: CASSKQQGEPYNSPLHF.

The chain couples TRBV2 to TRBJ2-1, with TRBD2 identical over 11 bases. This CDR3 contains 16 residues. Unmatched junction bases numbered 6, after V lost 4 bases and J lost 4 bases. Germline values: CDR1 SNHLY, CDR2 FYNNEI. CDR3: CASSVLAGASYNEQFF. The CDR3 DNA sequence: TGTGCCAGCAGTGTACTAGCGGGAGCATCATACAATGAGCAGTTCTTC.

The gene calls are TRBV9 and TRBJ1-5; weak D call: TRBD1 (5 bases). Trimming cost V 4 bases and J 4 bases, with 9 bases left between them. CDR1 and CDR2 from the germline V gene are SGDLS and YYNGEE. The CDR3 sequence is 13 residues long. CDR3 loop: CASSQGENQPQHF. Here the CDR3 DNA reads TGTGCCAGCAGCCAGGGTGAGAATCAGCCCCAGCATTTT.

This clone was seen once. The V and J genes are TRBV6-6 and TRBJ2-7, with TRBD2 identical over 7 bases. CDR1 MNHNY and CDR2 SVGAGI come from the germline V gene (reference sequence). The CDR3 loop spans 14 amino acids. The J segment lost 5 bases and the V segment lost 6 bases, leaving 10 bases of the junction unmatched. The CDR3 sequence is CASSYTSAGDEQYF. CDR3 in DNA: TGTGCCAGCAGCTATACTAGCGCAGGCGACGAGCAGTACTTC.

The rearrangement joins TRBV6-8 to TRBJ1-5, with D uncertain. The ends were cut back, 7 bases at V and 7 bases at J, with 17 bases in the middle. The CDR3 is made up of 14 amino acids. Germline V CDR1 and CDR2: MNHGY, SAAAGT. The CDR3 region has the DNA TGTGCCAGCACCCCCCCGGGAGCGGGCCAGCCCCAGCATTTT. The encoded protein is CASTPPGAGQPQHF.

This clone occurred once. The CDR3: CASSPRADPTGELFF. Written as DNA, the CDR3 is TGCGCCAGCAGCCCGCGGGCCGATCCCACCGGGGAGCTGTTTTTT. The chain uses TRBV5-1 and TRBJ2-2; perhaps TRBD2 as D (5 bases). This CDR3 comprises 15 residues. Per germline, CDR1 SGHRS and CDR2 YFSETQ. The V and J ends lost 4 bases and 4 bases respectively, with 14 bases between them.

This rearrangement joins TRBV15 to TRBJ2-7; 10 nucleotides align to TRBD2. Trimming at V came to 0 bases and at J to 3 bases, leaving 5 bases not matched to a gene. This CDR3 comprises 16 residues. The germline CDR1 and CDR2 sequences are LNHNV and YYDKDF (reference sequence). The CDR3 region is CATSREALAGIYEQYF. CDR3 sequence (DNA): TGTGCCACCAGCAGAGAAGCACTAGCGGGGATCTACGAGCAGTACTTC.

The chain combines TRBV7-2 with TRBJ2-7; D may be TRBD1 (5 bases). This CDR3 has 14 residues. Germline assignment: CDR1 SGHTA and CDR2 FQGNSA. Trimming stripped 2 bases from V and 0 bases from J, with 8 bases between. CDR3 sequence: CASSLTGSSYEQYF. In nucleotides, the CDR3 is TGTGCCAGCAGCTTAACAGGAAGCTCCTACGAGCAGTACTTC.

The V and J genes are TRBV5-6 and TRBJ1-2; D ambiguous. The length of the CDR3 is 14 residues. Germline V gene sequence: CDR1 SGHDT, CDR2 YYEEEE. Trimming took 0 bases from V and 1 from J, leaving 7 bases between them. DNA for the CDR3: TGTGCCAGCAGCTTGGGTCAGATTAACTATGGCTACACCTTC. It is translated as CASSLGQINYGYTF.

This clone showed up just a few times. CDR3 amino acids: CASSLGTGIGGYTF. The CDR3 nucleotides read TGTGCCAGCAGCTTAGGGACAGGGATCGGCGGCTACACCTTC. The V call is TRBV7-2, the J call TRBJ1-2; the match to TRBD1 covers 8 bases. Germline CDR1 is SGHTA and CDR2 is FQGNSA. With V trimmed by 1 base and J by 8 bases, 6 bases remained unmatched. CDR3 length: 14 residues.

The V and J genes are TRBV6-1 and TRBJ1-3; D is unclear. The CDR3 is 14 residues long. Trimming left V 2 bases short and J 7 bases short, with 12 bases between. Germline-derived CDR1 and CDR2 are MNHNS and SASEGT. CDR3 sequence reads: CASSEIPVRNTIYF. CDR3 bases: TGTGCCAGCAGTGAAATTCCGGTCCGGAACACCATATATTTT.

This chain links TRBV7-9 with TRBJ2-7; a possible D gene is TRBD1 (5 bases). The CDR3 contains 15 residues. Deletions cut 1 base from V and 0 bases from J, with 10 bases between. Per germline, CDR1 SEHNR and CDR2 FQNEAQ (reference sequence). CDR3 nucleotide sequence: TGTGCCAGCAGCTTAGTTACAGGCAACTCCTACGAGCAGTACTTC. Encoded protein: CASSLVTGNSYEQYF.

A single count supports this clone. This chain links TRBV11-2 with TRBJ2-3, with 9 bases that match TRBD1. J gave up 0 bases and V 5 bases, and 12 bases lay outside the gene matches. The CDR3 has 18 residues. Germline V gene lookup returns CDR1 SGHAT and CDR2 FQNNGV. CDR3 loop: CASSVGQGRGPSTDTQYF. The CDR3 coding sequence is TGTGCCAGCAGCGTTGGACAGGGGAGGGGACCTAGCACAGATACGCAGTATTTT.

The V gene is TRBV30, the J gene TRBJ1-6; the D gene is possibly TRBD1 (5 bases). The CDR3 is 15 residues long. V lost 3 bases, J lost 10 bases, and 19 bases lay in between. The germline CDR1 and CDR2 sequences are GTSNPN and SVGIG (reference sequence). CDR3 protein: CAWSPISRRGSPLHF. The CDR3 DNA follows: TGTGCCTGGAGCCCTATCTCCAGGCGGGGGTCACCCCTCCACTTT.

In this sample, this clone turned up once. V usage is TRBV19 and J usage is TRBJ2-7; possible D gene TRBD1, 6 bases. Germline CDR1 is LNHDA and CDR2 is SQIVND (reference sequence). The CDR3 spans 16 residues. The germline V and J ends were trimmed by 2 bases and 4 bases, with 18 bases remaining between them. The CDR3 DNA sequence: TGTGCCAGTAGTATATCGCTTTCGGCAGGGGCGTACGAGCAGTACTTC. Protein: CASSISLSAGAYEQYF.

The chain joins TRBV27 to TRBJ1-5, with 7 nucleotides matching TRBD1. CDR3 size: 15 residues. Trimming at V came to 6 bases and at J to 4 bases, leaving 9 bases not matched to a gene. Germline V lookup: CDR1 MNHEY, CDR2 SMNVEV (reference sequence). The CDR3 region is CASSPDRVKNQPQHF. The CDR3 nucleotides are TGTGCCAGCAGCCCTGACAGGGTTAAGAATCAGCCCCAGCATTTT.

The chain is built from TRBV2 and TRBJ1-4; D is possibly TRBD1 (6 bases). V lost 6 bases and J lost 8, with 19 bases in between. Germline V lookup: CDR1 SNHLY, CDR2 FYNNEI. The CDR3 sequence is 15 residues long. This chain's CDR3 is CASRPQGLGGEKLFF. In DNA, the CDR3 is TGTGCCAGCAGACCACAGGGTCTCGGTGGAGAAAAACTGTTTTTT.

The chain couples TRBV6-5 to TRBJ1-1; TRBD1 might be the D (6 bases). Germline CDR1 MNHEY, CDR2 SVGAGI. The CDR3 length is 15 residues. Trimming pared 5 bases from V and 1 base from J, leaving 14 bases between. The CDR3 here is CASSRDRTTNTEAFF. The CDR3 DNA follows: TGTGCCAGCAGTCGAGACAGGACAACGAACACTGAAGCTTTCTTT.

The gene calls are TRBV7-9 and TRBJ1-4; D gene uncertain. Deletions cut 0 bases from V and 7 bases from J, with 12 bases between. The CDR3 has 15 residues. The germline V gene has CDR1 SEHNR and CDR2 FQNEAQ (reference sequence). The CDR3 reads CASSLAESGSEKLFF. The CDR3 DNA reads as TGTGCCAGCAGCTTAGCAGAATCGGGGAGTGAAAAACTGTTTTTT.

The gene calls are TRBV4-3 and TRBJ2-3, with unresolved D. Germline loops: CDR1 LGHNA, CDR2 YSLEER. The CDR3 is 14 residues long. V lost 0 bases, J lost 1 base, and 5 bases lay in between. The CDR3 DNA reads TGCGCCAGCAGCCAAGATCTCCGCACAGATACGCAGTATTTT. Translating it yields CASSQDLRTDTQYF.

The genes are TRBV30 and TRBJ2-6; maybe TRBD2 (5 bases). Germline CDR1 and CDR2: GTSNPN and SVGIG (reference sequence). The CDR3 totals 21 residues. V was trimmed by 0 bases and J by 0 bases, leaving 24 bases between them. The CDR3: CAWSVHLASRAFHSGANVLTF. DNA for the CDR3: TGTGCCTGGAGTGTACACCTAGCCTCGCGGGCCTTCCACTCTGGGGCCAACGTCCTGACTTTC.

This chain joins TRBV11-2 and TRBJ1-1; D gene unclear. This CDR3 comprises 12 residues. Germline V lookup: CDR1 SGHAT, CDR2 FQNNGV. Trimming stripped 3 bases from V and 1 base from J, with 3 bases between. CDR3 in DNA: TGTGCCAGCAGCTTCCAGAACACTGAAGCTTTCTTT. Translated: CASSFQNTEAFF.

The rearrangement uses TRBV10-2 and TRBJ1-5; D is uncertain. Germline V lookup: CDR1 WSHSY, CDR2 SAAADI. Trimming stripped 4 bases from V and 0 bases from J, with 7 bases between. The CDR3 has 14 residues. The CDR3 loop reads CASSVRGSNQPQHF. The CDR3 region has the DNA TGCGCCAGCAGTGTACGCGGTAGCAATCAGCCCCAGCATTTT.

This clone came up once. The chain employs TRBV28 and TRBJ2-2; D is perhaps TRBD2 (6 bases). Germline lookup yields CDR1 MDHEN and CDR2 SYDVKM. Trimming left V 2 bases short and J 7 bases short, with 17 bases between. This CDR3 comprises 16 residues. DNA of the CDR3: TGTGCCAGCAGTTTAGAGGGAACGAGGAGGGGCGGGGAGCTGTTTTTT. This translates into CASSLEGTRRGGELFF. The whole variable domain, filled in from reference TRBV28 and TRBJ2-2, reads DVKVTQSSRYLVKRTGEKVFLECVQDMDHENMFWYRQDPGLGLRLIYFSYDVKMKEKGDIPEGYSVSREKKERFSLILESASTNQTSMYLCASSLEGTRRGGELFFGEGSRLTVL.

The chain is built from TRBV27 and TRBJ2-1; TRBD1 aligns across 8 bases. The CDR3 length is 17 residues. Germline CDR1 is MNHEY and CDR2 is SMNVEV (reference sequence). V lost 4 bases, J lost 0 bases, and 8 bases stayed unmatched. The CDR3 DNA follows: TGTGCCAGCAGTTCCCGGACAGGGCCTAGCTCCTACAATGAGCAGTTCTTC. It yields the protein CASSSRTGPSSYNEQFF.

The rearrangement links TRBV6-4 to TRBJ1-2; D call uncertain. This CDR3 has 11 amino acids. The V end lost 0 bases, the J end lost 9 bases, and 5 bases lay between the germline ends. From germline, CDR1 is MRHNA and CDR2 SNTAGT. In nucleotides, the CDR3 is TGTGCCAGCAGTGACTCGTCCAGCTACACCTTC. Translation gives CASSDSSSYTF.

The chain's CDR3 is CASSLSSSGYNEQFF. The CDR3 region has the DNA TGTGCCAGCAGCTTAAGCTCCAGCGGCTACAATGAGCAGTTCTTC. The chain combines TRBV7-3 with TRBJ2-1, with D possibly TRBD2 on 5 matching bases. CDR1 SGHTA and CDR2 FQGTGA come from the germline V gene. This CDR3 is built from 15 residues. V was shortened by 1 base and J by 3 bases, with 10 bases between the two germline ends.

This clone has only one observation. J is TRBJ2-7 and V is TRBV6-6, with 11 bases identical to TRBD2. This CDR3 has 14 residues. The junction had 4 bases not matched to a gene; V was cut back by 6 bases and J by 3 bases. Per the germline V gene, CDR1 is MNHNY and CDR2 is SVGAGI (reference sequence). The CDR3 coding sequence is TGTGCCAGCAGCCATGGGACTAGCGGCTACGAGCAGTACTTC. Translation gives CASSHGTSGYEQYF.

The J gene is TRBJ2-2, the V gene TRBV6-5; D may be TRBD2 (6 bases). Germline CDR1 MNHEY, CDR2 SVGAGI. V was shortened by 5 bases and J by 5 bases, with 9 bases between the two germline ends. The CDR3 loop spans 13 amino acids. This CDR3 is CASSLSGTGELFF. DNA of the CDR3: TGTGCCAGCAGTCTGAGCGGGACCGGGGAGCTGTTTTTT.